The 7 T cell receptor beta chains below were found in one sample sequenced in a study of identical twins. Each CDR3 protein is one row after TCRdb ran MiXCR on the 5' RACE reads. The table records hundreds of thousands of distinct CDR3 sequences, 15% to 20% of them present only once. These same records also appear under a second study, on T cells expressing NK-cell markers.

The sample taken for sequencing was PBMCs. The receptors shown here come from a woman between 18 and 29 years old in good health.

The V gene is TRBV29-1, the J gene TRBJ2-1; D remains unclear. The CDR3 runs to 15 residues. V was shortened by 6 bases and J by 0 bases, with 15 bases between the two germline ends. Germline CDR1 reads SQVTM; CDR2 reads ANQGSEA. CDR3 residues: CSVDLVESSYNEQFF. Written as DNA, the CDR3 is TGCAGCGTCGACTTAGTCGAGAGCTCCTACAATGAGCAGTTCTTC.

This clonotype was recorded a few times. The rearrangement joins TRBV9 to TRBJ2-2, with D tentatively TRBD1 (6 bases). The CDR3 is 17 residues long. Per the germline V gene, CDR1 is SGDLS and CDR2 is YYNGEE. Trimming cost V 4 bases and J 4 bases, with 20 bases left between them. The CDR3 region is CASSFRMTGVGTGELFF. DNA for the CDR3: TGTGCCAGCAGCTTTCGAATGACAGGTGTCGGCACCGGGGAGCTGTTTTTT.

The J gene is TRBJ2-7, the V gene TRBV6-1, with 9 positions matching TRBD1. V lost 6 bases to trimming and J lost 4 bases; unmatched junction nucleotides: 10. Looked up from germline, CDR1 is MNHNS and CDR2 is SASEGT. CDR3 size: 15 residues. For the CDR3, the DNA is TGTGCCAGCAGGCCACAGGGGGCAAGTAGGTACGAGCAGTACTTC. It is translated as CASRPQGASRYEQYF.

This clonotype was seen more than once but under ten times. One end of the junction is discordant with germline, which a read error may explain. The rearrangement joins TRBV7-8 to TRBJ1-2; possibly TRBD1 for D (6 bases). The CDR3 runs 12 residues. Germline V CDR1 and CDR2: SGHVS, FQNEAQ. DNA for the CDR3: TGTGCCAGCACTAATATTACAGGGTTGGGGCCATTC. Its protein product is CASTNITGLGPF. Combining the CDR3 with reference TRBV7-8 and TRBJ1-2 gives the whole variable domain GAGVSQSPRYKVAKRGQDVALRCDPISGHVSLFWYQQALGQGPEFLTYFQNEAQLDKSGLPSDRFFAERPEGSVSTLKIQRTQQEDSAVYLCASTNITGLGPFGSGTRLTVV.

This clonotype was seen only a few times. J is TRBJ2-1 and V is TRBV29-1; D gene ambiguous. CDR1 is SQVTM and CDR2 is ANQGSEA in the germline V gene. V was trimmed by 4 bases and J by 7 bases, leaving 11 bases between them. The CDR3 loop spans 12 amino acids. CDR3 sequence: CSVVQSGNEQFF. CDR3 coding DNA: TGCAGCGTTGTACAGTCTGGGAATGAGCAGTTCTTC.

The chain links TRBV15 to TRBJ2-7, with no clear D. The germline CDR1 and CDR2 sequences are LNHNV and YYDKDF (reference sequence). This CDR3 contains 13 residues. Between the trimmed V and J ends, which lost 0 bases and 1 base, there was a span of 4 bases. The CDR3 loop is CATSRDLSYEQYF. In nucleotides, the CDR3 is TGTGCCACCAGCAGAGATCTGTCCTACGAGCAGTACTTC. The full variable domain, with the rest looked up from reference TRBV15 and TRBJ2-7, is DAMVIQNPRYQVTQFGKPVTLSCSQTLNHNVMYWYQQKSSQAPKLLFHYYDKDFNNEADTPDNFQSRRPNTSFCFLDIRSPGLGDTAMYLCATSRDLSYEQYFGPGTRLTVT.

V usage is TRBV6-1 and J usage is TRBJ2-3, with TRBD2 matching over 7 bases. Germline CDR1 reads MNHNS; CDR2 reads SASEGT. The V and J ends lost 6 bases and 0 bases, in that order; junction bases with no gene match: 6. There are 15 residues in the CDR3. The CDR3 sequence: CASRHLAASTDTQYF. CDR3 sequence (DNA): TGTGCCAGCAGACATCTAGCGGCAAGCACAGATACGCAGTATTTT.